What follows are 23 T cell receptor beta chains derived from one specimen sequenced in a study of CD8+ T cells in alopecia areata. cDNA reverse transcribed from extracted RNA served as the sequencing template. The protocol was immunoSEQ multiplex PCR, while the TCRdb copy is restricted to in-frame clones and leaves out a portion. Of some 120,000 clones listed, around 45% were seen once; the top ten hold about 10%. The sequencing sample was made of NKG2D-low CD8+ T cells sorted from blood. These receptors all come from a human donor with alopecia areata.

The chain is built from TRBV29-1 and TRBJ2-7; D may correspond to TRBD1 or TRBD2 (5 bases each). V dropped 1 base and J dropped 1 base, with 11 bases sitting between them. This CDR3 comprises 14 residues. Looked up from germline, CDR1 is SQVTM and CDR2 is ANQGSEA. Written as DNA, the CDR3 is TGCAGCGTTGAAGTCGAGGGGCAGTCCTACGAGCAGTACTTC. Its translation: CSVEVEGQSYEQYF.

The chain recombines TRBV6-1 with TRBJ2-4; D unresolved. Germline CDR1 is MNHNS and CDR2 is SASEGT. The ends were cut back, 7 bases at V and 7 bases at J, with 8 bases in the middle. CDR3 length: 11 residues. DNA of the CDR3: TGTGCCAGCATTTTCGGGAACATTCAGTACTTC. It is translated as CASIFGNIQYF.

This clone was observed a handful of times. The chain links TRBV7-9 to TRBJ2-6; no clear D gene. CDR1 is SEHNR and CDR2 is FQNEAQ in the germline V gene (reference sequence). Trimming took 6 bases from V and 4 from J, leaving 4 bases between them. The length of the CDR3 is 12 residues. The CDR3 DNA reads as TGTGCCAGCAGAGAGGGGGCCAACGTCCTGACTTTC. Protein sequence: CASREGANVLTF.

The rearrangement uses TRBV7-9 and TRBJ1-1, with a weak D call TRBD1 (5 bases). Trimming shortened V by 7 bases and J by 8 bases, and 17 bases separated the two germline ends. The CDR3 consists of 13 residues. Germline V gene lookup returns CDR1 SEHNR and CDR2 FQNEAQ (reference sequence). The CDR3 DNA sequence: TGTGCCAGCACCGATAGCCTGGGACTCGAAGCTTTCTTT. Translating gives CASTDSLGLEAFF. Full variable domain (remainder filled in from reference TRBV7-9 and TRBJ1-1): DTGVSQNPRHKITKRGQNVTFRCDPISEHNRLYWYRQTLGQGPEFLTYFQNEAQLEKSRLLSDRFSAERPKGSFSTLEIQRTEQGDSAMYLCASTDSLGLEAFFGQGTRLTVV.

The V and J genes are TRBV30 and TRBJ2-7, with TRBD1 matching over 11 bases. This CDR3 is built from 12 residues. The germline gives CDR1 GTSNPN, CDR2 SVGIG (reference sequence). CDR3 region: CATGQGVGEQYF. CDR3 coding DNA: TGTGCGACGGGACAGGGGGTAGGCGAGCAGTACTTC.

Only a few counts were recorded for this clone. The chain has TRBV12-5 and TRBJ1-1; D ambiguous. The CDR3 loop spans 11 amino acids. The V gene's germline CDR1 is LGHNT and CDR2 FRNRAP. Trimming took 6 bases from V and 5 from J, leaving 7 bases between them. As DNA, the CDR3 is TGTGCTAGTGGCAGGAGTACTGAAGCTTTCTTT. It is translated as CASGRSTEAFF. The variable domain in full, with the rest retrieved from reference TRBV12-5 and TRBJ1-1, is DARVTQTPRHKVTEMGQEVTMRCQPILGHNTVFWYRQTMMQGLELLAYFRNRAPLDDSGMPKDRFSAEMPDATLATLKIQPSEPRDSAVYFCASGRSTEAFFGQGTRLTVV.

This sequence joins TRBV29-1 and TRBJ2-1, with D tentatively TRBD2 (6 bases). In germline, CDR1 is SQVTM, CDR2 ANQGSEA. The V end was cut by 6 bases, the J end by 7 bases, with 19 bases between. The CDR3 consists of 14 residues. CDR3 loop: CSVDAGTWGNEQFF. The CDR3 DNA reads as TGCAGCGTGGACGCGGGAACATGGGGGAATGAGCAGTTCTTC.

This clone was observed a single time. The V and J genes are TRBV7-2 and TRBJ1-1; 8 bases are shared with TRBD1. This CDR3 comprises 15 residues. Trimming at V came to 1 base and at J to 1 base, leaving 2 bases not matched to a gene. The germline CDR1 and CDR2 sequences are SGHTA and FQGNSA. CDR3 in amino acids: CASSLVTGGNTEAFF. The CDR3 nucleotides are TGTGCCAGCAGCTTAGTCACAGGGGGGAACACTGAAGCTTTCTTT.

In this sample, this clone turned up a few times. The rearrangement joins TRBV29-1 to TRBJ2-1; 7 bases agree with TRBD1. CDR1 and CDR2 (germline): SQVTM, ANQGSEA. Losses at the gene ends were 7 bases for V and 9 bases for J; bases not matched to a gene: 21. The CDR3 has 16 residues. This CDR3 is CSALLSTGQRPIEQFF. The CDR3 DNA follows: TGCAGCGCACTATTATCGACGGGACAGAGACCAATTGAGCAGTTCTTC.

The chain carries TRBV28 and TRBJ2-3, with D maybe TRBD1 (5 bases). Trimming cost V 5 bases and J 14 bases, with 17 bases left between them. The CDR3 loop spans 12 amino acids. Germline loops: CDR1 MDHEN, CDR2 SYDVKM. Here the CDR3 DNA reads TGTGCCAGCAGTCCAGGGTTAAACGGCCTGTATTTT. Its translation: CASSPGLNGLYF. The whole variable domain, filled in from reference TRBV28 and TRBJ2-3, reads DVKVTQSSRYLVKRTGEKVFLECVQDMDHENMFWYRQDPGLGLRLIYFSYDVKMKEKGDIPEGYSVSREKKERFSLILESASTNQTSMYLCASSPGLNGLYFGPGTRLTVL.

The rearrangement joins TRBV7-9 to TRBJ2-2, with unresolved D. The V end lost 4 bases, the J end lost 3 bases, and 3 bases lay between the germline ends. The length of the CDR3 is 12 residues. From germline, CDR1 is SEHNR and CDR2 FQNEAQ (reference sequence). Written as DNA, the CDR3 is TGTGCCAGCAGCTCCGACACCGGGGAGCTGTTTTTT. Its translation is CASSSDTGELFF.

This clone has more than one count but fewer than ten. Other DNA sequences within the sample encode an identical CDR3. The rearrangement uses TRBV5-1 and TRBJ1-1; a weak D match, TRBD1 (6 bases). The CDR3 runs 13 residues. With 2 bases removed from V and 3 bases from J, the gap between germline ends came to 8 bases. Germline V gene data show CDR1 as SGHRS and CDR2 as YFSETQ. CDR3 protein: CASSFEGDTEAFF. CDR3 nucleotide sequence: TGCGCCAGCAGCTTCGAGGGGGACACTGAAGCTTTCTTT. The variable domain in full, with the rest retrieved from reference TRBV5-1 and TRBJ1-1, is KAGVTQTPRYLIKTRGQQVTLSCSPISGHRSVSWYQQTPGQGLQFLFEYFSETQRNKGNFPGRFSGRQFSNSRSEMNVSTLELGDSALYLCASSFEGDTEAFFGQGTRLTVV.

The rearrangement links TRBV5-6 to TRBJ1-2; weak D call: TRBD1 (5 bases). V lost 4 bases and J lost 7, with 14 bases in between. The CDR3 is 13 residues long. Per germline, CDR1 SGHDT and CDR2 YYEEEE. The CDR3 is CASSATGGSGYTF. The CDR3 DNA is TGTGCCAGCAGCGCGACGGGGGGAAGTGGCTACACCTTC.

DNA of the CDR3: TGTGCCACCTCGCCGGGACAGTCTTACAATGAGCAGTTCTTC. Translated, it gives CATSPGQSYNEQFF. The chain links TRBV27 to TRBJ2-1; TRBD1 agrees at 7 bases. CDR1 and CDR2 (germline): MNHEY, SMNVEV (reference sequence). V was pared by 10 bases and J by 4 bases, with 10 bases of the junction left unmatched. The CDR3 has 14 residues.

This chain links TRBV29-1 with TRBJ2-1; 7 bases are a match to TRBD2. With 2 bases clipped from V and 5 bases from J, the junction kept 6 bases outside the gene matches. CDR3 length equals 14 residues. Germline V gene lookup returns CDR1 SQVTM and CDR2 ANQGSEA. CDR3 nucleotide sequence: TGCAGCGTTGAACCGGGGAGGGCCGACAATGAGCAGTTCTTC. It encodes CSVEPGRADNEQFF.

This sequence joins TRBV6-5 and TRBJ2-7, with D perhaps being TRBD1 or TRBD2 (5 bases each). The CDR3 is 14 amino acids. From germline, CDR1 is MNHEY and CDR2 SVGAGI. Trimming cost V 0 bases and J 6 bases, with 12 bases left between them. The CDR3 is CASSYSRDAFEQYF. The CDR3 region has the DNA TGTGCCAGCAGTTACTCGAGGGACGCGTTCGAGCAGTACTTC.

The chain recombines TRBV5-1 with TRBJ2-3, with 7 bases identical to TRBD1. Per germline, CDR1 SGHRS and CDR2 YFSETQ. The J segment lost 4 bases and the V segment lost 4 bases, leaving 15 bases of the junction unmatched. This CDR3 is 17 amino acids long. The CDR3 DNA reads as TGCGCCAGCAGCCCACACGGACAGGTTATACGATCAGATACGCAGTATTTT. As protein: CASSPHGQVIRSDTQYF.

This chain uses TRBV11-2 with TRBJ2-7; D uncertain. The CDR3 totals 13 residues. Germline V gives CDR1 SGHAT, CDR2 FQNNGV. The V gene lost 1 base and the J gene lost 6 bases, with 10 bases spanning the gap. The CDR3: CASSLGTAVEQYF. CDR3 DNA: TGTGCCAGCAGCTTAGGGACGGCGGTCGAGCAGTACTTC.

The chain joins TRBV5-6 to TRBJ2-5; D may be TRBD2 (6 bases). The V and J ends lost 2 bases and 2 bases respectively, with 13 bases between them. Germline CDR1 is SGHDT and CDR2 is YYEEEE. The CDR3 runs 15 residues. The CDR3 DNA reads as TGTGCCAGCAGCTTTGGGGTCGGAGGGCAAGAGACCCAGTACTTC. It is translated as CASSFGVGGQETQYF.

This clone was observed a few times. The chain carries TRBV29-1 and TRBJ2-7, with 8 bases aligning to TRBD2. With the DNA end fitting TRBJ2-1 better, the J assignment may be wrong. CDR1 and CDR2 from the germline V gene are SQVTM and ANQGSEA. This CDR3 is 14 amino acids long. In nucleotides, the CDR3 is TGCAGCGTTGAAACTAGCGGTCATTACAATGAGCAGTTCTTC. Encoded protein: CSVETSGHYNEQFF.

This chain links TRBV6-6 with TRBJ2-7; D not certain. The CDR3 extends over 10 amino acids. Between the trimmed V and J ends, which lost 6 bases and 3 bases, there was a span of 3 bases. Per the germline V gene, CDR1 is MNHNY and CDR2 is SVGAGI (reference sequence). In DNA, the CDR3 is TGTGCCAGCAGACACTACGAGCAGTACTTC. This encodes CASRHYEQYF.

This sequence joins TRBV4-1 and TRBJ1-1, with 7 bases aligning to TRBD1. Unmatched junction bases numbered 9, after V lost 4 bases and J lost 4 bases. CDR1 is MGHRA and CDR2 is YSYEKL in the germline V gene. This CDR3 contains 15 residues. This CDR3 reads CASSPSPGGTTEAFF. DNA for the CDR3: TGCGCCAGCAGCCCTTCCCCAGGGGGGACCACTGAAGCTTTCTTT.

This sequence joins TRBV27 and TRBJ2-2; 9 bases line up with TRBD1. This CDR3 is 15 amino acids long. The V segment lost 8 bases and the J segment 6 bases; nucleotides outside the gene matches: 10. CDR1 MNHEY and CDR2 SMNVEV come from the germline V gene (reference sequence). CDR3 coding DNA: TGTGCCAGCGGCCCAGGGACAGGGAGGGCCGGGGAGCTGTTTTTT. The encoded protein is CASGPGTGRAGELFF.